What follows are 12 T cell receptor beta chains derived from one specimen sequenced in a study of blood T cells in healthy people across ages. Together with a sample-barcoded 5' primer, a J-beta primer mix was included in a second PCR lasting about 6 to 12 cycles. TCRdb reprocessed the 5' RACE reads with MiXCR, giving one entry per CDR3 protein. Of 2 million or so distinct CDR3 sequences in the sample, about 50% were seen once. Sequencing was performed on blood. These TCRs come from a woman aged 40 to 50 in good health.

The chain links TRBV12-3 or TRBV12-4 to TRBJ2-3; TRBD2 agrees at 8 bases. The CDR3 has 15 amino acids. V trimming: 7 bases; J trimming: 1 base; junction bases outside the gene matches: 7. CDR3 sequence reads: CASTAGESRTDTQYF. In DNA form, the CDR3 reads TGTGCCAGCACAGCGGGGGAGTCACGCACAGATACGCAGTATTTT.

V usage is TRBV12-3 or TRBV12-4 and J usage is TRBJ1-1; D is undetermined. Trimming removed 11 bases at V and 0 bases at J, with 22 bases between. This CDR3 contains 16 residues. CDR3 sequence: CASSVGGLRMNTEAFF. The CDR3 nucleotides read TGTGCCTCCTCAGTTGGTGGCTTAAGAATGAACACTGAAGCTTTCTTT.

This chain links TRBV15 with TRBJ1-6; D perhaps matches TRBD1 (6 bases). Germline loops: CDR1 LNHNV, CDR2 YYDKDF (reference sequence). Trimming removed 5 bases at V and 8 bases at J, with 13 bases between. This CDR3 has 14 residues. The CDR3 sequence is CATSRTAVDSPLHF. DNA for the CDR3: TGTGCCACCAGCCGGACAGCGGTGGATTCACCCCTCCACTTT. Filled out from reference TRBV15 and TRBJ1-6, the complete variable domain reads DAMVIQNPRYQVTQFGKPVTLSCSQTLNHNVMYWYQQKSSQAPKLLFHYYDKDFNNEADTPDNFQSRRPNTSFCFLDIRSPGLGDTAMYLCATSRTAVDSPLHFGNGTRLTVT.

The CDR3 spells CASSLVAGALNQPQHF. CDR3 DNA sequence: TGTGCCAGCAGCTTAGTCGCAGGGGCCCTCAATCAGCCCCAGCATTTT. The chain carries TRBV7-2 and TRBJ1-5; tentative D call: TRBD1 (6 bases). This CDR3 is built from 16 residues. V lost 1 base, J lost 3 bases, and 13 bases lay in between. Germline V gene data show CDR1 as SGHTA and CDR2 as FQGNSA.

This clonotype was observed a single time. This rearrangement joins TRBV3-1 to TRBJ1-4; unclear D gene. The CDR3 covers 17 residues. CDR1 is LGHDT, CDR2 YNNKEL, per germline (reference sequence). The germline V and J ends were trimmed by 4 bases and 4 bases, with 19 bases remaining between them. CDR3 DNA sequence: TGTGCCAGCAGCCCAGAGGTCCTGGGAGCGGGTAATGAAAAACTGTTTTTT. This gives the protein CASSPEVLGAGNEKLFF.

This chain joins TRBV27 and TRBJ2-4; 9 positions match TRBD1. V lost 6 bases and J lost 2; bases outside the gene matches: 8. Germline loops: CDR1 MNHEY, CDR2 SMNVEV (reference sequence). CDR3 size: 16 residues. This CDR3 is CASSKGQGVPKNIQYF. CDR3 bases: TGTGCCAGCAGCAAGGGACAGGGCGTTCCCAAAAACATTCAGTACTTC.

V and J are TRBV15 and TRBJ1-1, with D perhaps matching TRBD1 (5 bases). CDR3 length equals 17 residues. Trimming took 0 bases from V and 2 from J, leaving 16 bases between them. CDR1 and CDR2 from the germline V gene are LNHNV and YYDKDF (reference sequence). CDR3 DNA: TGTGCCACCAGCAGAGATTGGAGCTCGGGGGTCAACACTGAAGCTTTCTTT. Protein: CATSRDWSSGVNTEAFF.

Notes on this clonotype: The junction differs from germline at one of its ends, possibly a read error. The gene calls are TRBV11-2 and TRBJ1-1, with D unresolved. The germline V gene encodes CDR1 SGHAT and CDR2 FQNNGV. The CDR3 contains 14 residues. CDR3 sequence: CASSLKAVNTDAFF. In DNA form, the CDR3 reads TGTGCCAGCAGCTTAAAGGCAGTCAACACTGATGCTTTCTTT.

This sequence joins TRBV6-2 or TRBV6-3 and TRBJ2-3; TRBD2 is a possible D gene (5 bases). With 2 bases removed from V and 3 bases from J, the gap between germline ends came to 9 bases. From germline, CDR1 is MNHEY and CDR2 SVGEGT. This CDR3 spans 14 amino acids. CDR3 loop: CASSYVVATDTQYF. DNA of the CDR3: TGTGCCAGCAGTTACGTGGTAGCGACAGATACGCAGTATTTT.

The V call is TRBV13, the J call TRBJ2-3; D could derive from TRBD1 or TRBD2 (7 bases each). V was pared by 5 bases and J by 2 bases, with 17 bases between. Per germline, CDR1 PRHDT and CDR2 FYEKMQ (reference sequence). This CDR3 has 16 residues. The CDR3 here is CASSPGEGANTDTQYF. The CDR3 coding sequence is TGTGCCAGCAGCCCTGGGGAGGGGGCTAACACAGATACGCAGTATTTT. The entire variable domain, with the rest obtained from reference TRBV13 and TRBJ2-3, is as follows: AAGVIQSPRHLIKEKRETATLKCYPIPRHDTVYWYQQGPGQDPQFLISFYEKMQSDKGSIPDRFSAQQFSDYHSELNMSSLELGDSALYFCASSPGEGANTDTQYFGPGTRLTVL.

V is TRBV6-5 and J is TRBJ1-2, with TRBD1 as a possible D gene (6 bases). This CDR3 spans 14 amino acids. From germline, CDR1 is MNHEY and CDR2 SVGAGI. V lost 5 bases to trimming and J lost 4 bases, with 14 bases between them. CDR3 bases: TGTGCCAGCAGTCCAGATCCGGACAGCTATGGCTACACCTTC. Translation gives CASSPDPDSYGYTF.

The rearrangement joins TRBV5-6 to TRBJ2-7; D is possibly TRBD1 (6 bases). V was cut by 4 bases and J by 5 bases, with 13 bases left in between. CDR1 SGHDT and CDR2 YYEEEE come from the germline V gene. The CDR3 consists of 13 residues. CDR3 sequence: CASSLQGFHEQYF. As DNA, the CDR3 is TGTGCCAGCAGCCTTCAGGGGTTCCACGAGCAGTACTTC.